Following are 10 T cell receptor beta chains from one sample sequenced in a study of blood T cell repertoires in COVID-19. Profiled with immunoSEQ multiplex PCR; TCRdb holds only in-frame clones, not every one. The sample yields approximately 150,000 clones, 88% seen once. Material for sequencing was peripheral blood. The origin of the receptors is a woman aged 55-69 years with acute or convalescent COVID-19.

The chain couples TRBV28 to TRBJ2-1; D is unresolved. The CDR3 consists of 12 residues. Germline CDR1 and CDR2: MDHEN and SYDVKM. Trimming stripped 3 bases from V and 8 bases from J, with 8 bases between. The CDR3 DNA reads as TGTGCCAGCAGTTTTGGGCCGTATGAGCAGTTCTTC. Translation: CASSFGPYEQFF.

This chain joins TRBV4-2 and TRBJ2-2; TRBD1 agrees at 9 bases. CDR3 length: 18 residues. CDR1 and CDR2 (germline): LGHNA, YNFKEQ. The junction had 13 bases not matched to a gene; V was cut back by 0 bases and J by 8 bases. The CDR3 loop reads CASSQDIPGQGVTGELFF. The CDR3 DNA reads as TGTGCCAGCAGCCAAGATATCCCGGGACAGGGCGTTACGGGGGAGCTGTTTTTT.

V gene TRBV15 combines with J gene TRBJ2-7; 8 bases line up with TRBD2. The germline V gene has CDR1 LNHNV and CDR2 YYDKDF (reference sequence). V dropped 0 bases and J dropped 6; count of bases not matched to a gene: 4. This CDR3 comprises 14 residues. The CDR3, as DNA: TGTGCCACCAGCAGAGATCACGGGGGGGGCGAGCAGTACTTC. It yields the protein CATSRDHGGGEQYF.

The chain combines TRBV19 with TRBJ2-7, with a tentative D call TRBD2 (5 bases). Between the trimmed V and J ends, which lost 5 bases and 4 bases, there was a span of 15 bases. There are 14 residues in the CDR3. Germline CDR1 and CDR2: LNHDA and SQIVND (reference sequence). In DNA, the CDR3 is TGTGCCAGTAGTCCCTCAGGACTCCTTTACGAGCAGTACTTC. It specifies CASSPSGLLYEQYF.

V and J are TRBV6-6 and TRBJ2-7, with TRBD1 matching over 7 bases. Looked up from germline, CDR1 is MNHNY and CDR2 is SVGAGI (reference sequence). CDR3 size: 13 residues. J was trimmed by 3 bases and V by 6 bases; bases with no gene match: 5. The CDR3 is CASRDRDNYEQYF. CDR3 coding DNA: TGTGCCAGCAGAGACAGGGATAACTACGAGCAGTACTTC.

The V and J genes are TRBV30 and TRBJ2-2; 7 nucleotides agree with TRBD2. Per the germline V gene, CDR1 is GTSNPN and CDR2 is SVGIG (reference sequence). The CDR3 is 14 amino acids. V gave up 4 bases and J gave up 0 bases; unmatched junction bases: 2. CDR3 region: CAWTRGANTGELFF. The DNA for the CDR3 is TGTGCCTGGACTCGGGGGGCGAACACCGGGGAGCTGTTTTTT.

DNA for the CDR3: TGTGCCAGCAGCAACAGGGGGCGCTACGAGCAGTACTTC. Amino acid sequence: CASSNRGRYEQYF. V usage is TRBV5-8 and J usage is TRBJ2-7, with 9 bases that match TRBD1. The CDR3 length is 13 residues. J gave up 3 bases and V 4 bases, and 2 bases lay outside the gene matches. Per germline, CDR1 SGHTS and CDR2 YDEGEE.

This clone is a singleton in its sample. The chain employs TRBV25-1 and TRBJ2-7; 7 nucleotides match TRBD1. V was clipped by 4 bases and J by 1 base; unmatched bases: 4. Germline CDR1 MGHDK, CDR2 SYGVNS. The CDR3 runs 14 residues. CDR3: CASSGLTGSYEQYF. CDR3 coding DNA: TGTGCCAGCAGTGGGCTGACAGGGTCCTACGAGCAGTACTTC.

The chain joins TRBV28 to TRBJ1-5, with 8 bases matching TRBD1. J was trimmed by 5 bases and V by 7 bases; bases with no gene match: 7. Germline CDR1 reads MDHEN; CDR2 reads SYDVKM. The CDR3 has 14 residues. The CDR3 loop reads CASMLGTGDQPQHF. CDR3 bases: TGTGCCAGCATGTTAGGGACAGGCGATCAGCCCCAGCATTTT.

The rearrangement uses TRBV2 and TRBJ1-5; D remains ambiguous. V lost 2 bases to trimming and J lost 8 bases, with 10 bases between them. The germline CDR1 and CDR2 sequences are SNHLY and FYNNEI. CDR3 length: 13 amino acids. CDR3 residues: CASSELRNEPQHF. DNA for the CDR3: TGTGCCAGCAGTGAACTGAGGAACGAGCCCCAGCATTTT.